This entry lists 30 T cell receptor beta chains sequenced from one sample in a study of CD8 T cells in Susac syndrome. RNA in amounts of roughly 0.5 to 1 ug was reverse transcribed with random hexamers. TCRdb reanalysed the immunoSEQ multiplex PCR reads using MiXCR and keeps one entry per CDR3 protein. The data hold about 150,000 distinct CDR3 sequences, with about 94% observed a single time. Sequencing was performed on CD8+ T cells from PBMCs. These receptors all stem from a human donor with multiple sclerosis.

A single count supports this clonotype. The chain links TRBV13 to TRBJ1-4; D is unclear. In germline, CDR1 is PRHDT, CDR2 FYEKMQ (reference sequence). The ends were cut back, 5 bases at V and 9 bases at J, with 19 bases in the middle. The CDR3 totals 15 residues. The CDR3 protein is CASSDGSETPQKLFF. In DNA, the CDR3 is TGTGCCAGCAGCGATGGTAGTGAGACACCTCAAAAACTGTTTTTT.

This sequence joins TRBV7-6 and TRBJ2-7; 8 bases match TRBD1. The CDR3 sequence is 15 residues long. J was trimmed by 0 bases and V by 4 bases; bases with no gene match: 5. Germline CDR1 reads SGHVS; CDR2 reads FNYEAQ. The CDR3 DNA follows: TGTGCCAGCAGCTCTCGGACAGGGAGCTCCTACGAGCAGTACTTC. Protein product: CASSSRTGSSYEQYF.

This chain connects TRBV7-8 to TRBJ2-7; no definite D call. Germline CDR1 SGHVS, CDR2 FQNEAQ. V dropped 1 base and J dropped 6 bases, with 7 bases sitting between them. The CDR3 covers 12 residues. The CDR3 DNA is TGTGCCAGCAGCTTAGGTGACGCCGAGCAGTACTTC. It codes for CASSLGDAEQYF.

The rearrangement joins TRBV5-1 to TRBJ1-5, with a possible D match to TRBD1 (5 bases). V shed 4 bases and J shed 5 bases, with 10 bases lying between them. This CDR3 has 13 residues. Germline values: CDR1 SGHRS, CDR2 YFSETQ. CDR3 amino acids: CASSPDMHQPQHF. The CDR3 DNA reads TGCGCCAGCAGCCCGGACATGCATCAGCCCCAGCATTTT.

This sequence joins TRBV7-6 and TRBJ2-3; D gene unclear. CDR1 and CDR2 from the germline V gene are SGHVS and FNYEAQ. Trimming pared 5 bases from V and 0 bases from J, leaving 9 bases between. CDR3 length: 14 residues. CDR3 DNA: TGTGCCAGCAGCAGCCGGGCTAGCACAGATACGCAGTATTTT. This translates into CASSSRASTDTQYF.

The V call is TRBV13, the J call TRBJ2-2; D might be TRBD1 (6 bases). CDR3 length: 17 residues. V dropped 4 bases and J dropped 4 bases, with 19 bases sitting between them. Germline lookup yields CDR1 PRHDT and CDR2 FYEKMQ (reference sequence). CDR3 residues: CASSSRDTGYPTGELFF. CDR3 nucleotides: TGTGCCAGCAGCTCCCGGGACACCGGATACCCCACCGGGGAGCTGTTTTTT.

V gene TRBV21-1 combines with J gene TRBJ1-2; whether TRBD1, the table's D call, matches the DNA was not checked. TRBV21-1 is a pseudogene locus. The CDR3 extends over 15 amino acids. CDR3 nucleotide sequence: TGTGCCAGCAGTACCAGGGGGTCCTTGGACTATGGCTACACCTTC. This codes for CASSTRGSLDYGYTF.

This chain connects TRBV29-1 to TRBJ1-1; tentatively, D is TRBD1 (6 bases). This CDR3 is built from 12 residues. CDR1 and CDR2 (germline): SQVTM, ANQGSEA. Trimming stripped 6 bases from V and 6 bases from J, with 14 bases between. The CDR3 DNA follows: TGCAGCGTCAACAGGGAGGGTGCTGAAGCTTTCTTT. Amino acid sequence: CSVNREGAEAFF.

This chain links TRBV20-1 with TRBJ2-2; 8 bases are shared with TRBD2. Per germline, CDR1 DFQATT and CDR2 SNEGSKA (reference sequence). The CDR3 runs 14 residues. Trimming cost V 6 bases and J 5 bases; bases outside gene matches: 8. The CDR3 nucleotides are TGCAGTGCGGAAACTAGCGGAGGTACCGGGGAGCTGTTTTTT. Protein: CSAETSGGTGELFF.

The V call is TRBV4-2, the J call TRBJ2-1; D unresolved. This CDR3 region has 13 residues. Germline lookup yields CDR1 LGHNA and CDR2 YNFKEQ. V was shortened by 1 base and J by 5 bases, with 6 bases between the two germline ends. CDR3 in amino acids: CASSQAYNNEQFF. Written as DNA, the CDR3 is TGTGCCAGCAGCCAAGCCTACAACAATGAGCAGTTCTTC.

The chain links TRBV14 to TRBJ2-4; D gene ambiguous. Germline loops: CDR1 SGHDN, CDR2 FVKESK. The CDR3 covers 13 residues. V was shortened by 3 bases and J by 8 bases, with 11 bases between the two germline ends. The CDR3, as DNA: TGTGCCAGCAGCCACGATTGGGGTGACATTCAGTACTTC. Translated: CASSHDWGDIQYF. The full variable domain, its missing parts supplied by reference TRBV14 and TRBJ2-4, is EAGVTQFPSHSVIEKGQTVTLRCDPISGHDNLYWYRRVMGKEIKFLLHFVKESKQDESGMPNNRFLAERTGGTYSTLKVQPAELEDSGVYFCASSHDWGDIQYFGAGTRLSVL.

This chain links TRBV29-1 with TRBJ2-3; 7 nucleotides match TRBD1. Germline V gene data show CDR1 as SQVTM and CDR2 as ANQGSEA. The ends lost 3 bases at V and 6 bases at J; junction bases unmatched: 12. This CDR3 is built from 15 residues. CDR3 protein: CSVDPGQTIGDTQYF. In DNA form, the CDR3 reads TGCAGCGTTGACCCGGGACAGACGATTGGGGATACGCAGTATTTT.

This clonotype was seen just once. J is TRBJ2-7 and V is TRBV29-1, with D perhaps being TRBD1 or TRBD2 (6 bases each). The germline CDR1 and CDR2 sequences are SQVTM and ANQGSEA. V was cut by 2 bases and J by 0 bases, with 14 bases left in between. This CDR3 has 15 amino acids. CDR3 sequence (DNA): TGCAGCGTTGAATCGCGGGACATTAGCTCCTACGAGCAGTACTTC. This codes for CSVESRDISSYEQYF.

The chain recombines TRBV7-8 with TRBJ2-1, with 13 bases that match TRBD2. Germline V gene data show CDR1 as SGHVS and CDR2 as FQNEAQ. This CDR3 comprises 17 residues. The V gene end was trimmed by 4 bases and the J gene end by 10 bases; junction bases not matched to a gene: 13. The CDR3 reads CASSSPTSGGPTGEQFF. The DNA for the CDR3 is TGTGCCAGCAGCTCGCCGACTAGCGGGGGGCCCACGGGCGAGCAGTTCTTC.

CDR3 loop: CASSLGRRDSMGETQYF. DNA of the CDR3: TGTGCCAGCAGCTTAGGCCGAAGGGACTCCATGGGAGAGACCCAGTACTTC. V is TRBV13 and J is TRBJ2-5, with D tentatively TRBD2 (6 bases). Germline CDR1 is PRHDT and CDR2 is FYEKMQ (reference sequence). Trimming cost V 0 bases and J 4 bases, with 18 bases left between them. This CDR3 spans 17 amino acids.

The CDR3 region has the DNA TGTGCCAGCAGCTTGGGCGGCTACCAAGAGACCCAGTACTTC. This sequence encodes CASSLGGYQETQYF. The chain employs TRBV5-6 and TRBJ2-5; no reliable D call. The germline gives CDR1 SGHDT, CDR2 YYEEEE. The CDR3 runs 14 residues. V shed 0 bases and J shed 0 bases, with 6 bases lying between them.

The chain uses TRBV6-2 or TRBV6-3 and TRBJ1-1, with TRBD1 as a possible D gene (5 bases). This CDR3 contains 14 residues. Germline V gives CDR1 MNHEY, CDR2 SVGEGT. V was pared by 5 bases and J by 8 bases, with 18 bases between. The CDR3, as DNA: TGTGCCAGCAGTGGGGGAATTACAGGTGGAGAAGCTTTCTTT. It encodes CASSGGITGGEAFF.

The V call is TRBV3-1, the J call TRBJ2-6; D not certain. The CDR3 is 15 residues long. V was trimmed by 0 bases and J by 0 bases, leaving 3 bases between them. CDR1 and CDR2 from the germline V gene are LGHDT and YNNKEL (reference sequence). The CDR3 region is CASSQEASGANVLTF. The CDR3 DNA reads as TGTGCCAGCAGCCAAGAAGCCTCTGGGGCCAACGTCCTGACTTTC.

This chain joins TRBV4-3 and TRBJ2-1; TRBD1 matches 8 bases. The CDR3 extends over 16 amino acids. The germline V gene has CDR1 LGHNA and CDR2 YSLEER. V was pared by 4 bases and J by 6 bases, with 11 bases of the junction left unmatched. CDR3 bases: TGCGCCAGCAGCCCGATCGGACAGGGAATGGTCAATGAGCAGTTCTTC. The encoded protein is CASSPIGQGMVNEQFF.

This sequence joins TRBV5-4 and TRBJ2-6, with 9 bases that match TRBD1. The junction had 8 bases not matched to a gene; V was cut back by 0 bases and J by 1 base. The CDR3 is 19 amino acids. Per germline, CDR1 SGHNT and CDR2 YYREEE (reference sequence). The CDR3, as DNA: TGTGCCAGCAGCTTGGACGGGACAGGGTTGGAGTCTGGGGCCAACGTCCTGACTTTC. This translates into CASSLDGTGLESGANVLTF.

This clonotype was observed a single time. This rearrangement joins TRBV20-1 to TRBJ1-1; D unclear. V lost 0 bases and J lost 7, with 6 bases in between. The V gene's germline CDR1 is DFQATT and CDR2 SNEGSKA (reference sequence). The CDR3 is 11 residues long. CDR3 in DNA: TGCAGTGCTAGAGATGCAGGTGAAGCTTTCTTT. Translated: CSARDAGEAFF.

The chain employs TRBV7-9 and TRBJ2-7, with D possibly TRBD1 on 5 matching bases. CDR1 SEHNR and CDR2 FQNEAQ come from the germline V gene (reference sequence). This CDR3 is 16 amino acids long. Trimming pared 5 bases from V and 3 bases from J, leaving 20 bases between. Here the CDR3 DNA reads TGTGCCAGCAGCCCACGCGAAAGTCAGGGTTTCTACGAGCAGTACTTC. It encodes CASSPRESQGFYEQYF. The whole variable domain, filled in from reference TRBV7-9 and TRBJ2-7, reads DTGVSQNPRHKITKRGQNVTFRCDPISEHNRLYWYRQTLGQGPEFLTYFQNEAQLEKSRLLSDRFSAERPKGSFSTLEIQRTEQGDSAMYLCASSPRESQGFYEQYFGPGTRLTVT.

The rearrangement links TRBV27 to TRBJ2-3, with D perhaps matching TRBD2 (5 bases). This CDR3 spans 14 amino acids. V gave up 10 bases and J gave up 4 bases, with 18 bases separating them. Germline loops: CDR1 MNHEY, CDR2 SMNVEV (reference sequence). CDR3 amino acids: CATSPGVRADTQYF. The CDR3 coding sequence is TGTGCCACCTCCCCCGGGGTACGCGCAGATACGCAGTATTTT.

The V call is TRBV20-1, the J call TRBJ2-3; tentative D call: TRBD2 (6 bases). The V gene's germline CDR1 is DFQATT and CDR2 SNEGSKA (reference sequence). V lost 5 bases, J lost 3 bases, and 18 bases lay in between. There are 15 residues in the CDR3. CDR3 coding DNA: TGCAGTGCTTCCCTCGGTGCGGGGAATACAGATACGCAGTATTTT. Protein: CSASLGAGNTDTQYF.

The V gene is TRBV29-1, the J gene TRBJ2-7, with D tentatively TRBD1 (6 bases). This CDR3 contains 16 residues. Germline CDR1 reads SQVTM; CDR2 reads ANQGSEA. Trimming removed 4 bases from V and 3 bases from J, with 22 bases in between. CDR3 sequence reads: CSVVRRGPPNSYEQYF. The CDR3, as DNA: TGCAGCGTTGTACGCAGGGGACCCCCTAACAGCTACGAGCAGTACTTC.

This chain connects TRBV7-9 to TRBJ2-5; no clear D. V was clipped by 5 bases and J by 7 bases, with 11 bases between them. The CDR3 has 12 amino acids. CDR1 SEHNR and CDR2 FQNEAQ come from the germline V gene (reference sequence). The CDR3: CASSGRTRTQYF. In nucleotides, the CDR3 is TGTGCCAGCAGCGGACGGACGAGGACCCAGTACTTC.

The chain recombines TRBV6-5 with TRBJ2-2; D possibly corresponds to TRBD2 (6 bases). V shed 0 bases and J shed 2 bases, with 10 bases lying between them. Germline CDR1 reads MNHEY; CDR2 reads SVGAGI. The CDR3 consists of 16 residues. The CDR3 nucleotides are TGTGCCAGCAGTTACTCCCCGCGGGACAACACCGGGGAGCTGTTTTTT. Its protein is CASSYSPRDNTGELFF.

The chain uses TRBV7-6 and TRBJ1-5; D perhaps matches TRBD1 (6 bases). This CDR3 contains 15 residues. V shed 0 bases and J shed 4 bases, with 10 bases lying between them. Germline CDR1 is SGHVS and CDR2 is FNYEAQ. The CDR3 DNA reads as TGTGCCAGCAGCTTAGCAGGGGACATTAATCAGCCCCAGCATTTT. Translating it yields CASSLAGDINQPQHF.

The gene calls are TRBV5-4 and TRBJ2-1; 10 bases are shared with TRBD1. This CDR3 region has 16 residues. V gave up 2 bases and J gave up 5 bases; unmatched junction bases: 7. Germline CDR1 and CDR2: SGHNT and YYREEE (reference sequence). This CDR3 reads CASSFGDRGLNNEQFF. The CDR3 DNA reads TGTGCCAGCAGCTTTGGGGACAGGGGCCTCAACAATGAGCAGTTCTTC.

The chain recombines TRBV29-1 with TRBJ1-3, with D perhaps matching TRBD1 (5 bases). CDR1 and CDR2 (germline): SQVTM, ANQGSEA. The CDR3 consists of 10 residues. The germline V and J ends were trimmed by 7 bases and 8 bases, with 9 bases remaining between them. The CDR3 region is CSALGDTIYF. CDR3 bases: TGCAGCGCTCTGGGGGACACCATATATTTT.